The clone carrying this T cell receptor beta chain was counted many times. Antigen: not known. The sample comes from a study of T cells in Graves' hyperthyroidism and ophthalmopathy. Study findings and constraints: Through a model of 13 V-J features, ophthalmopathy was separated from stable hyperthyroidism.

Over 18 months, lack of ophthalmopathy progression marked Graves' hyperthyroidism as stable. Newly diagnosed patients aged 18 to 65 had hyperthyroidism of under 2 months' duration. Patients were excluded because of uncontrolled infection, other autoimmune disease, pregnancy or lactation. V was pared by 7 bases and J by 5 bases, with 17 bases between. The CDR3 is made up of 14 amino acids. Amplified regions were TCR beta CDR3 sequences from RNA transcripts. First-round RT-PCR with HTBI primers amplified the TCR CDR3 region. TCRdb re-called the multiplex PCR reads through MiXCR, storing one row per CDR3 protein. This sample has almost 600,000 distinct CDR3 sequences, with about half found just once.

The chain uses TRBV12-3 or TRBV12-4 and TRBJ1-2; D may be TRBD1 (6 bases). This clonotype was obtained from a woman aged 18-35 years with Graves' hyperthyroidism. The source material was peripheral blood or thyroid tissue (not recorded which). The CDR3 here is CASTPGGRRYGYTF. Written as DNA, the CDR3 is TGTGCCAGCACCCCCGGGGGGCGACGGTATGGCTACACCTTC.